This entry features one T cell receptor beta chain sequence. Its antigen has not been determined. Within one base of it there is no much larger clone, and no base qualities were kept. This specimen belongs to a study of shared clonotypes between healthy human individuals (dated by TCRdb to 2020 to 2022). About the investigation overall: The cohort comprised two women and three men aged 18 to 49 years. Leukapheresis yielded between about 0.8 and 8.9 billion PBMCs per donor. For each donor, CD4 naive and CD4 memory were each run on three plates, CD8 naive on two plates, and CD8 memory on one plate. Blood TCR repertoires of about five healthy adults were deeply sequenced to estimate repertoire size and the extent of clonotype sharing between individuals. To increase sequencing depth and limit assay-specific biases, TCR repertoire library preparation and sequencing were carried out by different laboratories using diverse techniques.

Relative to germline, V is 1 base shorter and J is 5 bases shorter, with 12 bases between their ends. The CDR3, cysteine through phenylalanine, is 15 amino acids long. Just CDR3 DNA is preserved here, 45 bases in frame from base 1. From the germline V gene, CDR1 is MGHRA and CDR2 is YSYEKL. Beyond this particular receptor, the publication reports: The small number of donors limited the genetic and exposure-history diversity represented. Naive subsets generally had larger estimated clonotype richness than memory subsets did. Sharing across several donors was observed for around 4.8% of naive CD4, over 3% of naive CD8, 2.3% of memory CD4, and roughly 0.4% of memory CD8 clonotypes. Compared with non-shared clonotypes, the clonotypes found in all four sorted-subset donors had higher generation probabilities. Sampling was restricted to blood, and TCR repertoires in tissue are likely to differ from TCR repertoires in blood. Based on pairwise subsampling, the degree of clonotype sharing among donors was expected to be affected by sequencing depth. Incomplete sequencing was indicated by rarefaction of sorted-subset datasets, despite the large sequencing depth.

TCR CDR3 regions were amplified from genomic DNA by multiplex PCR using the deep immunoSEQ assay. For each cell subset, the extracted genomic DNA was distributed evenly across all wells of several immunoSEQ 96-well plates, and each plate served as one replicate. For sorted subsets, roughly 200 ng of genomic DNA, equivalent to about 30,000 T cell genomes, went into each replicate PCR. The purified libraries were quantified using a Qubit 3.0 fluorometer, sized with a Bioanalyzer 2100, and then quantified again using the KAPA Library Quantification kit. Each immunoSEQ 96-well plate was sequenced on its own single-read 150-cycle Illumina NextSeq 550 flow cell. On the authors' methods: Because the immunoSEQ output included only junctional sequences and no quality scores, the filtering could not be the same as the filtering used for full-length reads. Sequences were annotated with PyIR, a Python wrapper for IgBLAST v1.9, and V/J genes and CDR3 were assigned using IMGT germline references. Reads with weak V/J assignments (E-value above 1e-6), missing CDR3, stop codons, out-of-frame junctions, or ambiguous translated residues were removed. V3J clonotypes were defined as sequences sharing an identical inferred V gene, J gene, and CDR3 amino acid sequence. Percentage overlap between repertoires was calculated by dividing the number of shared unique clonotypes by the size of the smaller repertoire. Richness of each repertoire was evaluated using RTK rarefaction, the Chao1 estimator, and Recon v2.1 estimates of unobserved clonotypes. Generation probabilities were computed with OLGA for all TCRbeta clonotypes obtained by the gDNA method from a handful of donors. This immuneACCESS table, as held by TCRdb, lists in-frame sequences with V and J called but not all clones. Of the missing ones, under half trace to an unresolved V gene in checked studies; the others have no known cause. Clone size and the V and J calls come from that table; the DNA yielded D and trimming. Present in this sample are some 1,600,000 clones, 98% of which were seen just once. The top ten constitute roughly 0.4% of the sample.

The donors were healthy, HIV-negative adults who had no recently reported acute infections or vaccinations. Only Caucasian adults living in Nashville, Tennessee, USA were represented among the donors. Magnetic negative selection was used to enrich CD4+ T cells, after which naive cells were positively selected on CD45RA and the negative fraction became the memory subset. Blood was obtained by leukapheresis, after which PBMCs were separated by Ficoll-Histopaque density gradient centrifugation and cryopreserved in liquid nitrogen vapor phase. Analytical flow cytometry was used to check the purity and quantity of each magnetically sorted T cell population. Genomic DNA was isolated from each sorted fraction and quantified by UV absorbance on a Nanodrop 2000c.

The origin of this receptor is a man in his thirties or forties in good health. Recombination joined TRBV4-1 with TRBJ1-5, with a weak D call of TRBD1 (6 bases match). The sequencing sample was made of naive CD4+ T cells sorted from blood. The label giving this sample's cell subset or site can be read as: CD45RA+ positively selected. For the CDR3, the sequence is CASSQVLGGDQPQHF. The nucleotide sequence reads TGCGCCAGCAGCCAAGTCCTGGGGGGCGATCAGCCCCAGCATTTT.